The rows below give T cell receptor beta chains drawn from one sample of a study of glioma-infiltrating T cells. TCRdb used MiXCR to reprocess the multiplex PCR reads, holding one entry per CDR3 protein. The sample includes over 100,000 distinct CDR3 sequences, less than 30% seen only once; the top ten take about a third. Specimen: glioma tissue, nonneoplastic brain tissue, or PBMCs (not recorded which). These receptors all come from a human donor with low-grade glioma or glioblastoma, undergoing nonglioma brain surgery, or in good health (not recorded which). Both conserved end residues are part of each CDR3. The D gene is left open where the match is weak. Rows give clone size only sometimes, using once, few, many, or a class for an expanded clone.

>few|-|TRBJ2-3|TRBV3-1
CASSYKPLITDTQYF
TGTGCCAGCAGCTACAAGCCCCTTATCACAGATACGCAGTATTTT
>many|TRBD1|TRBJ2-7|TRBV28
CASSPGTGGQFYEQYF
TGTGCCAGCAGTCCCGGGACAGGGGGCCAATTCTACGAGCAGTACTTC
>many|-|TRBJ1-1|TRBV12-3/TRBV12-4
CASLLKTEAFF
TGTGCCAGCTTACTAAAAACTGAAGCTTTCTTT
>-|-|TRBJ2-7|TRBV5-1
CASSFAAGYSYEQYF
TGCGCCAGCAGCTTCGCCGCAGGCTACTCCTACGAGCAGTACTTC
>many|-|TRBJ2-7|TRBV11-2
CASSRELGPTYEQYF
TGTGCCAGCAGCAGAGAGCTCGGCCCTACCTACGAGCAGTACTTC
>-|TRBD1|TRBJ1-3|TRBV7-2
CASSWRQGGINTIYF
TGTGCCAGCAGCTGGAGACAGGGGGGAATCAACACCATATATTTT
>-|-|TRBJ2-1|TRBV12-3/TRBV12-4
CASTLRQANEQFF
TGTGCCAGCACTCTAAGACAGGCCAATGAGCAGTTCTTC
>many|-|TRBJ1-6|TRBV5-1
CASSRVYNSPLHF
TGCGCCAGCAGCCGGGTCTATAATTCACCCCTCCACTTT
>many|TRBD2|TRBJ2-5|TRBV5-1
CASSLVSSGQETQYF
TGCGCCAGCAGCTTGGTGTCTAGCGGACAAGAGACCCAGTACTTC
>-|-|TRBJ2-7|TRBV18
CASSPRGPPYEQYF
TGTGCCAGCTCACCAAGGGGTCCGCCCTACGAGCAGTACTTC
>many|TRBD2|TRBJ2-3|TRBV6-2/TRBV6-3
CASETSGRDTQYF
TGTGCCAGCGAGACTAGCGGGAGAGATACGCAGTATTTT
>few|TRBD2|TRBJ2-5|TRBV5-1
CASSRSGTSGTQETQYF
TGCGCCAGCAGCCGTTCCGGGACTAGCGGGACCCAAGAGACCCAGTACTTC
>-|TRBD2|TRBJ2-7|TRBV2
CASSEAGPSGSHEQYF
TGTGCCAGCAGTGAAGCGGGTCCTAGCGGGAGCCACGAGCAGTACTTC
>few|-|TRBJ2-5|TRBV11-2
CASSLDLYQETQYF
TGTGCCAGCAGCCTGGACTTATACCAAGAGACCCAGTACTTC
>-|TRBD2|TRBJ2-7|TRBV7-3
CASSLNFGGSYEQYF
TGTGCCAGCAGCTTAAATTTTGGCGGGAGCTACGAGCAGTACTTC
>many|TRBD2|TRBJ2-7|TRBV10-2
CASSLAGASVPEQYF
TGCGCCAGCAGTTTAGCGGGGGCCTCCGTGCCCGAGCAGTACTTC
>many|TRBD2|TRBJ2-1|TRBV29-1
CSVEDPIAGRYNEQFF
TGCAGCGTTGAAGATCCGATAGCGGGCCGATACAATGAGCAGTTCTTC
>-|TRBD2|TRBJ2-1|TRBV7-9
CASTRRSGGLRAYNEQFF
TGTGCCAGCACCCGTCGCAGCGGGGGGCTTCGGGCTTACAATGAGCAGTTCTTC
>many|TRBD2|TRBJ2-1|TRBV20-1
CSAREASSGGNEQFF
TGCAGTGCTAGAGAGGCGTCTAGCGGGGGCAATGAGCAGTTCTTC
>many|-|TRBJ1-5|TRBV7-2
CASSLGRAQPQHF
TGTGCCAGCAGCTTAGGGCGGGCTCAGCCCCAGCATTTT
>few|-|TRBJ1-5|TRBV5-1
CASSLAPGARRPQHF
TGCGCCAGCAGCTTGGCCCCGGGCGCTCGGCGGCCCCAGCATTTT
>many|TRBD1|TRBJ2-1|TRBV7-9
CASSYGTGGYNEQFF
TGTGCCAGCAGCTACGGGACAGGGGGTTACAATGAGCAGTTCTTC
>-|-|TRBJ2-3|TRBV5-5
CASIATDTQYF
TGTGCCAGCATCGCGACAGATACGCAGTATTTT
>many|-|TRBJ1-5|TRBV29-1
CSVESSPNQPQHF
TGCAGCGTTGAGAGCAGCCCCAATCAGCCCCAGCATTTT
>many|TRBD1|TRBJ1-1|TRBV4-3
CASSQAGGEAFF
TGCGCCAGCAGCCAAGCAGGGGGTGAAGCTTTCTTT
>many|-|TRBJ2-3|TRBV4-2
CASSQVRSVDTQYF
TGTGCCAGCAGCCAAGTCCGTAGCGTCGATACGCAGTATTTT
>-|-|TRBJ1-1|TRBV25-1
CASREGNTEAFF
TGTGCCAGCAGGGAAGGTAACACTGAAGCTTTCTTT
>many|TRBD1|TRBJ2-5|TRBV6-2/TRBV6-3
CASSYGQGTGETQYF
TGTGCCAGCAGTTACGGACAGGGGACGGGAGAGACCCAGTACTTC
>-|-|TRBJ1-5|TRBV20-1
CSANDCNQPQHF
TGCAGTGCTAATGACTGCAATCAGCCCCAGCATTTT
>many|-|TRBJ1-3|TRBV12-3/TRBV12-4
CASSSGLSSGNTIYF
TGTGCCAGCAGTTCGGGACTCAGCTCTGGAAACACCATATATTTT
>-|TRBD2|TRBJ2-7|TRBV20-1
CSAREDSYEQYF
TGCAGTGCCCGGGAGGACTCCTACGAGCAGTACTTC
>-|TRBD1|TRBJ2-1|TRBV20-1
CGASLIPGQRNSYNEQFF
TGCGGTGCTTCCTTAATCCCGGGACAGAGAAATTCCTACAATGAGCAGTTCTTC
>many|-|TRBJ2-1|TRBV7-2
CASSFDYNEQFF
TGTGCCAGCAGCTTCGACTACAATGAGCAGTTCTTC
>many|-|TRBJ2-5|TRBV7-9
CASSLVGGEETQYF
TGTGCCAGCAGCTTAGTGGGGGGCGAAGAGACCCAGTACTTC
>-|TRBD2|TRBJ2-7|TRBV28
CARSLWTSGYEQYF
TGTGCCAGAAGTCTCTGGACTAGCGGCTACGAGCAGTACTTC
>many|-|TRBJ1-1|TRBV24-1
CATSDAGTQAFF
TGTGCCACCAGTGATGCCGGGACTCAAGCTTTCTTT
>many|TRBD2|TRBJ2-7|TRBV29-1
CSVEGLAGVYEQYF
TGCAGCGTTGAAGGGCTAGCGGGAGTCTACGAGCAGTACTTC
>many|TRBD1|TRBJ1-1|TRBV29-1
CSVAAGTGNTEAFF
TGCAGCGTTGCCGCCGGGACAGGGAACACTGAAGCTTTCTTT
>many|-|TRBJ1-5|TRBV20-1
CSARAQDNQPQHF
TGCAGTGCTAGGGCACAGGATAATCAGCCCCAGCATTTT